This TCR delta chain was sequenced in a study of γδ T cells in repeated Plasmodium falciparum infection. Vgamma9/Vdelta2+ and Vdelta2-negative gammadelta T cells were flow-sorted from PBMC for bulk sequencing. The length of the CDR3 is 15 residues. Germline CDR1 reads GEAIGNYY; CDR2 reads EKD. TCRdb reapplied CATT to the multiplex PCR reads. Altogether around 50,000 delta-chain clones are present, 1.7% being singletons, with the ten largest covering approximately 15%. This clone was counted many times. This likely came from a read error, as a far larger clone is one base away. In the same sample, other DNA sequences code for this CDR3.

V and J are TRDV2 and TRDJ1, with D tentatively TRDD3 (6 bases). Sequencing used gamma-delta T cells from blood. The receptor was isolated from a pool of human donors (malaria-infected and uninfected, not separated). CDR3: CACDNVGGHTDKLIF. CDR3 in DNA: TGTGCCTGTGACAACGTGGGGGGCCACACCGATAAGCTCATCTTT.